What follows are 14 T cell receptor beta chains derived from one specimen sequenced in a study of healthy donors' naive CD4 and CD8 T cells. Starting from 450 to 550 ng of total RNA, TCR libraries were made with linear amplification. TCRdb reprocessed the reads with MiXCR, giving one entry per CDR3 protein. The sample lists approximately 200,000 distinct CDR3 sequences, nearly 75% occurring once. Sequencing input: naive CD4+ and CD8+ T cells sorted from blood, pooled from several donors. These receptors were obtained from a pool of human donors in good health; the sample pools cells from several healthy donors.

This clonotype was detected a few times. The V and J genes are TRBV5-6 and TRBJ1-1, with 9 positions matching TRBD1. J lost 3 bases, V lost 3 bases, and 6 bases had no gene match. The CDR3 has 15 amino acids. CDR1 and CDR2 from the germline V gene are SGHDT and YYEEEE. The CDR3 bases are TGTGCCAGCAGCTCCGACGACAGGGGGTACACTGAAGCTTTCTTT. Translation: CASSSDDRGYTEAFF.

This chain links TRBV18 with TRBJ1-2; maybe TRBD1 (5 bases). The CDR3 consists of 15 residues. V was shortened by 3 bases and J by 8 bases, with 19 bases between the two germline ends. Germline V gene sequence: CDR1 KGHSH, CDR2 LQKENI. CDR3 region: CASSPPSTVAGGYTF. In DNA, the CDR3 is TGTGCCAGCTCACCTCCGTCGACAGTAGCGGGAGGCTACACCTTC.

This clonotype has only a few counts. The chain has TRBV29-1 and TRBJ1-1; D is ambiguous. Germline V gene data show CDR1 as SQVTM and CDR2 as ANQGSEA. CDR3 length: 10 amino acids. V lost 7 bases and J lost 3, with 6 bases in between. The CDR3 DNA reads as TGCAGCGCCAAGGACACTGAAGCTTTCTTT. It yields the protein CSAKDTEAFF.

The gene calls are TRBV6-6 and TRBJ2-7, with 8 bases identical to TRBD2. The CDR3 loop spans 11 amino acids. Germline V CDR1 and CDR2: MNHNY, SVGAGI (reference sequence). Losses at the gene ends were 5 bases for V and 6 bases for J; bases not matched to a gene: 0. The CDR3 protein is CASSAGGEQYF. CDR3 nucleotides: TGTGCCAGCAGTGCGGGAGGCGAGCAGTACTTC.

In this sample, this clonotype turned up a few times. J is TRBJ1-5 and V is TRBV12-3 or TRBV12-4; D is possibly TRBD1 (5 bases). The CDR3 has 13 residues. V was clipped by 6 bases and J by 9 bases, with 15 bases between them. The CDR3 DNA sequence: TGTGCCAGCAGCGGGACTCGAGAGGGGCCCCAGCATTTT. Its protein product is CASSGTREGPQHF.

CDR3 sequence: CSVMPGTVGLAQYF. In nucleotides, the CDR3 is TGCAGCGTGATGCCTGGGACAGTCGGCCTGGCCCAGTACTTC. V usage is TRBV29-1 and J usage is TRBJ2-5; 7 bases agree with TRBD1. CDR1 is SQVTM and CDR2 is ANQGSEA in the germline V gene. This CDR3 is built from 14 residues. The V gene end was trimmed by 6 bases and the J gene end by 9 bases; junction bases not matched to a gene: 16. The complete variable domain, with remaining parts taken from reference TRBV29-1 and TRBJ2-5, reads SAVISQKPSRDICQRGTSLTIQCQVDSQVTMMFWYRQQPGQSLTLIATANQGSEATYESGFVIDKFPISRPNLTFSTLTVSNMSPEDSSIYLCSVMPGTVGLAQYFGPGTRLLVL.

The CDR3 DNA reads TGTGCCAGCAGTGCCGGACAGTATAATGAAAAACTGTTTTTT. The encoded protein is CASSAGQYNEKLFF. The rearrangement links TRBV6-1 to TRBJ1-4, with D perhaps TRBD1 (6 bases). Trimming stripped 4 bases from V and 4 bases from J, with 10 bases between. This CDR3 is built from 14 residues. Germline loops: CDR1 MNHNS, CDR2 SASEGT.

With respect to this clonotype: An end of the junction does not agree with germline; a read error may underlie this. The chain links TRBV6-5 to TRBJ1-5; D might be TRBD1 (5 bases). The germline gives CDR1 MNHEY, CDR2 SVGAGI. The CDR3 is made up of 16 amino acids. For the CDR3, the DNA is TGTGCCATCAGTGAGGGGCAGGCCAATGGCAATCAGCCCCAGCATTTT. Protein sequence: CAISEGQANGNQPQHF.

The chain couples TRBV27 to TRBJ2-1; TRBD1 might be the D (6 bases). This CDR3 comprises 12 residues. With 5 bases removed from V and 9 bases from J, the gap between germline ends came to 11 bases. The germline CDR1 and CDR2 sequences are MNHEY and SMNVEV (reference sequence). The CDR3 here is CASSQGISEQFF. CDR3 nucleotide sequence: TGTGCCAGCAGTCAGGGGATTAGTGAGCAGTTCTTC.

J is TRBJ2-1 and V is TRBV19; TRBD2 might be the D (6 bases). The CDR3 is 14 amino acids. The germline V gene has CDR1 LNHDA and CDR2 SQIVND (reference sequence). Trimming removed 5 bases at V and 6 bases at J, with 14 bases between. In DNA, the CDR3 is TGTGCCAGTAGTCCTCGGAGGGATGGCAATGAGCAGTTCTTC. Residues: CASSPRRDGNEQFF.

V and J are TRBV5-1 and TRBJ1-2, with D possibly being TRBD1 (6 bases). The CDR3 sequence is 15 residues long. Germline V gene sequence: CDR1 SGHRS, CDR2 YFSETQ. Trimming took off 0 bases at V and 5 bases at J, with 14 bases between the two ends. CDR3 protein: CASSLERGRSYGYTF. CDR3 in DNA: TGCGCCAGCAGCTTGGAACGGGGGCGCAGTTATGGCTACACCTTC.

The chain couples TRBV29-1 to TRBJ2-1; D unclear. The germline gives CDR1 SQVTM, CDR2 ANQGSEA. The V end was cut by 4 bases, the J end by 5 bases, with 12 bases between. This CDR3 is built from 13 residues. The CDR3 region is CSVALYVDNEQFF. The CDR3, as DNA: TGCAGCGTTGCGTTATATGTGGACAATGAGCAGTTCTTC.

This chain joins TRBV24-1 and TRBJ2-1; 8 bases align to TRBD2. Trimming cost V 2 bases and J 0 bases; bases outside gene matches: 17. CDR1 is KGHDR, CDR2 SFDVKD, per germline. This CDR3 spans 21 amino acids. The CDR3 protein is CATSDSGSSGTAPRSYNEQFF. DNA for the CDR3: TGTGCCACCAGTGATTCCGGCAGTAGCGGGACGGCCCCTCGCTCCTACAATGAGCAGTTCTTC.

The chain employs TRBV29-1 and TRBJ2-2; 7 bases are a match to TRBD1. Germline trimming cut 4 bases from V and 8 bases from J; bases unmatched to any gene: 10. This CDR3 comprises 14 residues. CDR1 and CDR2 (germline): SQVTM, ANQGSEA. This chain's CDR3 is CSVAGGSFWGELFF. The DNA for the CDR3 is TGCAGCGTTGCAGGGGGTTCCTTTTGGGGGGAGCTGTTTTTT.